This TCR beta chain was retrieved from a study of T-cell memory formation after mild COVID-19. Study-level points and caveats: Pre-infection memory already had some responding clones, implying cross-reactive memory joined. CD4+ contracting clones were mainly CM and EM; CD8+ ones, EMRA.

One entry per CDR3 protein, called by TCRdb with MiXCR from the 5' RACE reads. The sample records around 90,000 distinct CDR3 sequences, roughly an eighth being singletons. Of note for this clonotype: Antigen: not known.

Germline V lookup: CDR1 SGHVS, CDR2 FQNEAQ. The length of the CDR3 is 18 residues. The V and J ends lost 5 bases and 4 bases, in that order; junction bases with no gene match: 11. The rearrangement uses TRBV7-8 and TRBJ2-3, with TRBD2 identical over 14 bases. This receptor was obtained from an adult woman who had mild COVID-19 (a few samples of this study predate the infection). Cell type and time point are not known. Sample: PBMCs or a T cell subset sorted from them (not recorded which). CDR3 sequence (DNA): TGTGCCAGCAGCCCGCCCGGACTAGCGGGAGGTTTTGCAGATACGCAGTATTTT. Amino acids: CASSPPGLAGGFADTQYF.